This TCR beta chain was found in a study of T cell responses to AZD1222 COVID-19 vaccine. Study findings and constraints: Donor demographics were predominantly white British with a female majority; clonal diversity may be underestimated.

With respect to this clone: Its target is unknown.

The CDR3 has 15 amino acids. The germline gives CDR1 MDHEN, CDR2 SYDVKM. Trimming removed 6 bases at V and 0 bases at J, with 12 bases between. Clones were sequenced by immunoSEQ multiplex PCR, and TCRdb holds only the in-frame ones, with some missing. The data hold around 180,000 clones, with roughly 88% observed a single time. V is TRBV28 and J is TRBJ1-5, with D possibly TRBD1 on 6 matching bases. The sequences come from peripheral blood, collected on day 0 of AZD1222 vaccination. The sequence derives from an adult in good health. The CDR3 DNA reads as TGTGCCAGCAGGACACAGGGTCATAGCAATCAGCCCCAGCATTTT. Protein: CASRTQGHSNQPQHF.